The sequence of this TCR beta chain was determined in a study of technical replicates of blood from four donors. Looked up from germline, CDR1 is MNHEY and CDR2 is SVGAGI. The CDR3 extends over 11 amino acids. The ends were cut back, 8 bases at V and 7 bases at J, with 11 bases in the middle. Produced via immunoSEQ multiplex PCR; TCRdb's table is partial and in-frame only. The data contain tens of thousands of clones, over 90% of them singletons. Sample: T cells isolated from PBMCs. This receptor was identified in a human donor in good health. The rearrangement uses TRBV6-5 and TRBJ1-1, with D possibly matching TRBD1 (5 bases). CDR3 bases: TGTGCCAGCTGGCAGGGAGGTGAAGCTTTCTTT. Translating gives CASWQGGEAFF.